The sequence of this T cell receptor (beta chain) was determined in a study of vaccination effects on CD4 cells after COVID-19. Across the study: Each participant received a vaccine that was either BNT162b2 or mRNA-1273, given as two doses.

Before any sequencing was done, the ViraFEST assay used viral peptide pools to expand antigen-specific CD4+ T cells. Culturing for about ten days preceded CD4+ T cell isolation. Recipients of the vaccine had no prior SARS-CoV-2 infection and negative nucleocapsid antibodies. Each culture well received roughly 1.8 million PBMC. These cells were then cultured in IMDM with roughly 9.8 IU/ml IL-2 and about 9.4 ug/ml peptides. Fresh IL-2-containing medium replaced half the medium on days 3 and 7. In its sample, this clone was seen a few times. Its matching antigen is unknown. The CDR3 loop spans 11 amino acids. The V end was cut by 4 bases, the J end by 4 bases, with 5 bases between. CDR1 and CDR2 (germline): SGHRS, YFSETQ. TCRdb keeps only in-frame clones here, not all; method: immunoSEQ multiplex PCR. This table has under 45,000 clones, roughly 82% appearing once.

V is TRBV5-1 and J is TRBJ1-1, with unresolved D. The receptor was derived from a human donor who received a COVID-19 vaccine. Specimen: CD4+ T cells from PBMCs cultured with HCoV-NL63 spike peptides, collected before COVID-19 vaccination. CDR3 sequence (DNA): TGCGCCAGCAGCGAGGGCACTGAAGCTTTCTTT. This translates into CASSEGTEAFF.